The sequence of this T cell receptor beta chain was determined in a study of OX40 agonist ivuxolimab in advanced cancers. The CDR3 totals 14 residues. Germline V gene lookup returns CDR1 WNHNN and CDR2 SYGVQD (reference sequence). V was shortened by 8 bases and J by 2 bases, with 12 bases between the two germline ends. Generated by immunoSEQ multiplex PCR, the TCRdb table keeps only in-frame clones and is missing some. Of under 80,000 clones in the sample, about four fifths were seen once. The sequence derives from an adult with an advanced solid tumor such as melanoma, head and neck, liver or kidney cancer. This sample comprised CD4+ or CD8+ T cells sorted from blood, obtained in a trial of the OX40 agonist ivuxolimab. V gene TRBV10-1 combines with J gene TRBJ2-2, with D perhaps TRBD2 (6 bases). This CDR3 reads CASWDFLNTGELFF. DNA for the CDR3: TGCGCCAGCTGGGACTTTCTTAACACCGGGGAGCTGTTTTTT.